These 21 T cell receptor beta chains were sequenced from one sample in a study. Treg sorting used a CD4+CD25+CD127-/low gate. TCRdb re-derived calls from the 5' RACE reads in MiXCR, one entry per CDR3 protein. The profile shows 9,500 to 15,000 distinct CDR3 sequences, roughly half of them singletons. Material: tumor-infiltrating Tregs sorted from the breast tumor. The receptors come from a female donor with breast cancer.

In regard to this clonotype: Likely a read error: the CDR3 ends without its conserved phenylalanine or tryptophan. The chain combines TRBV4-3 with TRBJ1-1; unclear D gene. The CDR3 totals 14 residues. V was pared by 4 bases and J by 7 bases, with 16 bases between. From germline, CDR1 is LGHNA and CDR2 YSLEER. CDR3 residues: CASSREGRRSEAFS. CDR3 in DNA: TGCGCCAGCAGCCGGGAAGGGAGGCGAAGTGAAGCTTTCTCT.

This clonotype was observed once. The chain uses TRBV20-1 and TRBJ1-6, with TRBD1 identical over 9 bases. V lost 4 bases to trimming and J lost 6 bases; unmatched junction nucleotides: 4. The CDR3 runs 14 residues. Germline V gives CDR1 DFQATT, CDR2 SNEGSKA (reference sequence). The CDR3 DNA follows: TGCAGTGCTAACCGACAGGGGGGTAATTCACCCCTCCACTTT. It encodes CSANRQGGNSPLHF.

This clonotype was observed a few times. The chain uses TRBV5-1 and TRBJ2-6; 7 positions agree with TRBD1. V was clipped by 6 bases and J by 2 bases; unmatched bases: 5. The CDR3 covers 15 residues. The germline gives CDR1 SGHRS, CDR2 YFSETQ. The CDR3: CASKKTGAGANVLTF. CDR3 in DNA: TGCGCCAGCAAGAAAACAGGGGCTGGGGCCAACGTCCTGACTTTC.

Relative to its sample, this clonotype is medium-sized (0.01 to 0.1%). This rearrangement joins TRBV4-3 to TRBJ2-1, with 7 positions matching TRBD2. The germline gives CDR1 LGHNA, CDR2 YSLEER. The CDR3 totals 14 residues. J gave up 5 bases and V 6 bases, and 7 bases lay outside the gene matches. Here the CDR3 reads CASSYRLADNEQFF. In DNA form, the CDR3 reads TGCGCCAGCAGTTACAGACTAGCCGACAATGAGCAGTTCTTC.

This chain joins TRBV7-3 and TRBJ1-6, with TRBD1 as a possible D gene (5 bases). This CDR3 comprises 14 residues. V lost 4 bases, J lost 8 bases, and 12 bases lay in between. Germline V gene lookup returns CDR1 SGHTA and CDR2 FQGTGA. CDR3 residues: CASSSGRGDSPLHF. CDR3 DNA: TGTGCCAGCAGCTCCGGACGGGGGGATTCACCCCTCCACTTT.

The rearrangement joins TRBV7-2 to TRBJ2-3; D possibly corresponds to TRBD2 (5 bases). Trimming pared 5 bases from V and 5 bases from J, leaving 14 bases between. Germline CDR1 reads SGHTA; CDR2 reads FQGNSA. This CDR3 comprises 14 residues. CDR3 loop: CASSPSRGGDTQYF. The DNA for the CDR3 is TGTGCCAGCAGCCCCTCTCGGGGTGGAGATACGCAGTATTTT.

This sequence joins TRBV20-1 and TRBJ1-2, with 7 bases fitting TRBD1. Germline V gene data show CDR1 as DFQATT and CDR2 as SNEGSKA (reference sequence). Trimming at V came to 5 bases and at J to 0 bases, leaving 9 bases not matched to a gene. The CDR3 has 15 residues. The DNA for the CDR3 is TGCAGTGCTCAAGGGACAGCTCTAGCTAACTATGGCTACACCTTC. Translating gives CSAQGTALANYGYTF.

The V and J genes are TRBV5-1 and TRBJ2-4, with TRBD2 as a possible D gene (5 bases). CDR1 and CDR2 (germline): SGHRS, YFSETQ. Trimming took 0 bases from V and 0 from J, leaving 10 bases between them. The CDR3 totals 16 residues. For the CDR3, the DNA is TGCGCCAGCAGCTTGGGATCGGGATTAGCCAAAAACATTCAGTACTTC. Amino acids: CASSLGSGLAKNIQYF.

V usage is TRBV7-2 and J usage is TRBJ1-2, with D hard to call. CDR3 length equals 13 residues. Trimming removed 1 base at V and 7 bases at J, with 10 bases between. In germline, CDR1 is SGHTA, CDR2 FQGNSA. The CDR3 nucleotides read TGTGCCAGCAGCTTAGGAGCGGTTCGTGGCTACACCTTC. Translated, it gives CASSLGAVRGYTF.

The rearrangement joins TRBV20-1 to TRBJ2-7; D not certain. Trimming removed 6 bases at V and 1 base at J, with 13 bases between. The germline CDR1 and CDR2 sequences are DFQATT and SNEGSKA (reference sequence). The CDR3 loop spans 13 amino acids. The CDR3 loop reads CSALGPGSYEQYF. CDR3 DNA: TGCAGTGCCCTCGGGCCCGGATCCTACGAGCAGTACTTC.

This clonotype was picked up a small number of times. This chain joins TRBV5-6 and TRBJ2-1; no reliable D call. Germline V gene sequence: CDR1 SGHDT, CDR2 YYEEEE. CDR3 length equals 11 residues. V dropped 2 bases and J dropped 8 bases, with 5 bases sitting between them. CDR3 amino acids: CASSFRDEQFF. The DNA for the CDR3 is TGTGCCAGCAGCTTCCGCGATGAGCAGTTCTTC.

The chain is built from TRBV4-2 and TRBJ2-5; D is ambiguous. The CDR3 runs to 15 residues. The V and J ends lost 0 bases and 5 bases respectively, with 13 bases between them. Germline values: CDR1 LGHNA, CDR2 YNFKEQ. CDR3 sequence (DNA): TGTGCCAGCAGCCAAGATGTGGAACAACTGGAGACCCAGTACTTC. Translating it yields CASSQDVEQLETQYF.

This chain connects TRBV29-1 to TRBJ1-2; D is possibly TRBD1 (6 bases). CDR3 length: 11 residues. The V end lost 6 bases, the J end lost 8 bases, and 13 bases lay between the germline ends. CDR1 SQVTM and CDR2 ANQGSEA come from the germline V gene. CDR3: CSVTTGSGYTF. CDR3 DNA: TGCAGCGTAACTACAGGGTCAGGCTACACCTTC.

This chain uses TRBV5-1 with TRBJ2-1; 8 nucleotides match TRBD2. Germline V gene lookup returns CDR1 SGHRS and CDR2 YFSETQ. The trim removed 4 bases at V and 6 bases at J, leaving 9 bases unmatched. This CDR3 region has 15 residues. The CDR3 DNA sequence: TGCGCCAGCAGCCAGGGAGTAGCGGGGCCCAATGAGCAGTTCTTC. It codes for CASSQGVAGPNEQFF.

The J gene is TRBJ2-6, the V gene TRBV6-5; possibly TRBD1 for D (6 bases). In germline, CDR1 is MNHEY, CDR2 SVGAGI. The V end was cut by 6 bases, the J end by 2 bases, with 11 bases between. The CDR3 spans 15 residues. CDR3 amino acids: CASRDRNTGANVLTF. As DNA, the CDR3 is TGTGCCAGCAGGGACAGAAATACTGGGGCCAACGTCCTGACTTTC.

The chain is built from TRBV4-2 and TRBJ2-5; TRBD2 matches at 7 bases. Per germline, CDR1 LGHNA and CDR2 YNFKEQ. The V gene end was trimmed by 2 bases and the J gene end by 3 bases; junction bases not matched to a gene: 15. The CDR3 is 18 residues long. The chain's CDR3 is CASSQRLGGVAGEETQYF. The CDR3 DNA follows: TGTGCCAGCAGCCAAAGATTGGGAGGGGTGGCGGGAGAAGAGACCCAGTACTTC.

The genes are TRBV7-8 and TRBJ2-5; 13 bases agree with TRBD2. Germline CDR1 SGHVS, CDR2 FQNEAQ. The CDR3 totals 16 residues. V trimming: 5 bases; J trimming: 1 base; junction bases outside the gene matches: 4. CDR3 residues: CASSDRLAGGQETQYF. CDR3 DNA sequence: TGTGCCAGCAGCGACAGACTAGCGGGAGGCCAAGAGACCCAGTACTTC.

V is TRBV5-1 and J is TRBJ2-1; 11 positions agree with TRBD2. The CDR3 has 15 amino acids. Per the germline V gene, CDR1 is SGHRS and CDR2 is YFSETQ. The ends lost 4 bases at V and 8 bases at J; junction bases unmatched: 8. CDR3 sequence (DNA): TGCGCCAGCAGCACCGGACTAGCGGGTATAGATGAGCAGTTCTTC. Protein product: CASSTGLAGIDEQFF. The variable domain in full, with the rest retrieved from reference TRBV5-1 and TRBJ2-1, is KAGVTQTPRYLIKTRGQQVTLSCSPISGHRSVSWYQQTPGQGLQFLFEYFSETQRNKGNFPGRFSGRQFSNSRSEMNVSTLELGDSALYLCASSTGLAGIDEQFFGPGTRLTVL.

This clonotype was detected only a few times. The chain employs TRBV6-1 and TRBJ2-5; the D is unclear. Trimming left V 7 bases short and J 5 bases short, with 11 bases between. The CDR3 covers 12 residues. Germline-derived CDR1 and CDR2 are MNHNS and SASEGT. The chain's CDR3 is CASTPVGETQYF. The DNA for the CDR3 is TGTGCCAGCACTCCCGTAGGGGAGACCCAGTACTTC.

The chain combines TRBV6-1 with TRBJ1-1; D is uncertain. This CDR3 has 14 amino acids. Germline CDR1 and CDR2: MNHNS and SASEGT. V was trimmed by 8 bases and J by 1 base, leaving 14 bases between them. The CDR3 loop is CASQRWEGNTEAFF. The DNA for the CDR3 is TGTGCCAGCCAAAGATGGGAGGGGAACACTGAAGCTTTCTTT.

This clonotype was counted a few times. The chain's CDR3 is CASSLGGLAGRNEQFF. CDR3 DNA sequence: TGTGCCAGCAGCTTAGGAGGACTAGCGGGTAGAAATGAGCAGTTCTTC. V usage is TRBV7-9 and J usage is TRBJ2-1; 11 bases match TRBD2. There are 16 residues in the CDR3. V was pared by 1 base and J by 7 bases, with 6 bases of the junction left unmatched. From germline, CDR1 is SEHNR and CDR2 FQNEAQ (reference sequence).